Sequencing of this T cell receptor beta chain was carried out in a study of neurological immune-mediated disorders. In this sample, this clonotype turned up many times. The method for making cDNA was 5'RACE, and it used 10-nucleotide random UMIs. Each CDR3 protein is one row after TCRdb ran MiXCR on the 5' RACE reads. This table holds around 30,000 distinct CDR3 sequences, approximately 4% found once. Sequencing used CD4+ T cells from blood. The TCR originated in a woman in her forties in good health.

CDR3 loop: CASREQENYGYTF. The CDR3, as DNA: TGCGCCAGCAGGGAACAGGAGAACTATGGCTACACCTTC. The J gene is TRBJ1-2, the V gene TRBV5-1, with a weak D call TRBD1 (5 bases). CDR1 SGHRS and CDR2 YFSETQ come from the germline V gene. Trimming removed 5 bases from V and 2 bases from J, with 10 bases in between. The CDR3 runs to 13 residues.